This T cell receptor (beta chain) was documented in a study of glioma-infiltrating T cells after dendritic cell vaccination. Study-wide background: Treatment, given 2003 to 2012, was autologous tumor lysate-pulsed dendritic cell vaccination.

Primers: 60 V beta forward and 13 J beta reverse. TCRdb keeps only in-frame clones here, not all; method: immunoSEQ multiplex PCR. Here the sample spans more than 55,000 clones, under 90% being singletons. Time point specified: after dendritic cell vaccination, including at tumor progression/relapse. V lost 0 bases, J lost 0 bases, and 10 bases lay in between. Germline V lookup: CDR1 SGDLS, CDR2 YYNGEE. The length of the CDR3 is 16 residues. The source is a human donor with glioblastoma. This sample comprised blood, obtained after dendritic cell vaccination. The chain employs TRBV9 and TRBJ2-1, with a possible D match to TRBD1 (5 bases). CDR3 in DNA: TGTGCCAGCAGCGTAGGGGGCATTCGCTCCTACAATGAGCAGTTCTTC. This codes for CASSVGGIRSYNEQFF.